This paragraph reports one T cell receptor (beta chain). This entry comes from a study of human CD4 T cells and Enterobacteriaceae. Sequencing used immunoSEQ multiplex PCR; TCRdb keeps in-frame clones, though not all of them. The profile shows about 29,000 clones, 65% to 85% of them singletons. The germline V and J ends were trimmed by 6 bases and 9 bases, with 16 bases remaining between them. This CDR3 contains 13 residues. Germline V lookup: CDR1 MDHEN, CDR2 SYDVKM. Sorting took every CD4+ cell except CD45RA+CCR7+CD95- naive cells, reaching over 95% purity. The source material was memory CD4+ T cells from blood. The clonotype originates from a human donor in good health. This chain links TRBV28 with TRBJ2-3; D gene ambiguous. CDR3 in amino acids: CASSGGGPGTQYF. In nucleotides, the CDR3 is TGTGCCAGCAGCGGCGGCGGCCCCGGGACGCAGTATTTT. Supplemented by reference TRBV28 and TRBJ2-3, the full variable domain reads DVKVTQSSRYLVKRTGEKVFLECVQDMDHENMFWYRQDPGLGLRLIYFSYDVKMKEKGDIPEGYSVSREKKERFSLILESASTNQTSMYLCASSGGGPGTQYFGPGTRLTVL.